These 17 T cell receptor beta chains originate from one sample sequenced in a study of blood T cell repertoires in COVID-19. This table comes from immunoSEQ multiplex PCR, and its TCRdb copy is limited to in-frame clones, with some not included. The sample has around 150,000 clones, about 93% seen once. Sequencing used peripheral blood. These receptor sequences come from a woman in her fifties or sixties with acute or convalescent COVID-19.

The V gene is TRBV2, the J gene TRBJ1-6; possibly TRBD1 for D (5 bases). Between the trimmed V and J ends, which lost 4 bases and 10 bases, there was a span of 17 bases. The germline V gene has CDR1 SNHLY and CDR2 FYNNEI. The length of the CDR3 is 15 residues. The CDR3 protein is CASSAQGTIGSPLHF. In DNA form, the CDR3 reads TGTGCCAGCAGTGCCCAGGGTACTATAGGCTCACCCCTCCACTTT. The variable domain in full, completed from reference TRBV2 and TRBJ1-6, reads EPEVTQTPSHQVTQMGQEVILRCVPISNHLYFYWYRQILGQKVEFLVSFYNNEISEKSEIFDDQFSVERPDGSNFTLKIRSTKLEDSAMYFCASSAQGTIGSPLHFGNGTRLTVT.

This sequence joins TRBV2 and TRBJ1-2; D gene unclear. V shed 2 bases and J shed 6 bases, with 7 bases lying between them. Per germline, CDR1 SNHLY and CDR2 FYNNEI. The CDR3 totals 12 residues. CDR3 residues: CASSERVDGYTF. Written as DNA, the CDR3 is TGTGCCAGCAGTGAACGAGTAGATGGCTACACCTTC.

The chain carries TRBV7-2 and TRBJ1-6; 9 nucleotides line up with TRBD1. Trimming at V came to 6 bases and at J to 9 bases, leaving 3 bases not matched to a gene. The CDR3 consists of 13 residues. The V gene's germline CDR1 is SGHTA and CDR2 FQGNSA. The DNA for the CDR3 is TGTGCCAGCAGTGAACAGGGGGCTTCACCCCTCCACTTT. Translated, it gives CASSEQGASPLHF.

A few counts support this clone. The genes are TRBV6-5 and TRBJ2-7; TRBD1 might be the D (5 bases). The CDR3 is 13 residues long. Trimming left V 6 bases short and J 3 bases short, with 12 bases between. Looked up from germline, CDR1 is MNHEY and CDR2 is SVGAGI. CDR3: CASSLQANYEQYF. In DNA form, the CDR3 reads TGTGCCAGCAGCCTACAGGCGAACTACGAGCAGTACTTC.

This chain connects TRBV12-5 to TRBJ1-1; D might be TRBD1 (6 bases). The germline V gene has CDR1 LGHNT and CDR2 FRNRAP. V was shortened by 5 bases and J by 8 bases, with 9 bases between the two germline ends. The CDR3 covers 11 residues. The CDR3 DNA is TGTGCTAGTGGTCTCGGGACAGAAGCTTTCTTT. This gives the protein CASGLGTEAFF.

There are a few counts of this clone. This chain's CDR3 is CASSGLAGGDGHTQYF. The CDR3 region has the DNA TGTGCCAGCAGCGGACTAGCGGGAGGCGACGGACATACGCAGTATTTT. This chain connects TRBV7-8 to TRBJ2-3, with 14 nucleotides matching TRBD2. V lost 5 bases, J lost 7 bases, and 8 bases stayed unmatched. The CDR3 totals 16 residues. CDR1 and CDR2 (germline): SGHVS, FQNEAQ.

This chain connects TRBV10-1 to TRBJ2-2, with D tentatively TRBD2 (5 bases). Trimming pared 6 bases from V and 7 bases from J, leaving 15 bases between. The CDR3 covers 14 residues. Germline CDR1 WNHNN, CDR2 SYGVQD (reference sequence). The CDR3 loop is CASRADNLVGELFF. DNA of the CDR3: TGCGCCAGCAGAGCGGATAACCTGGTCGGGGAGCTGTTTTTT.

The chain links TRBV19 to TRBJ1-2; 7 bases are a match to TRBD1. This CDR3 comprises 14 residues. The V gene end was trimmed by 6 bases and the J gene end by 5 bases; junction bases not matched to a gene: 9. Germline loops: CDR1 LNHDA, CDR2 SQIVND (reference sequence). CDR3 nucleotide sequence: TGTGCCAGTAGCTCCGCAGGGGGAATATATGGCTACACCTTC. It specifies CASSSAGGIYGYTF.

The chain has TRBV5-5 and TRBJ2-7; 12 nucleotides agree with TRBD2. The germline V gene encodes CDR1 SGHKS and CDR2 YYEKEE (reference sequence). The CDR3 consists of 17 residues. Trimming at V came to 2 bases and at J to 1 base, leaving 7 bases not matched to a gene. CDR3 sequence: CASSFRLAGALSYEQYF. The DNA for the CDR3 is TGTGCCAGCAGCTTTAGACTAGCGGGGGCCTTATCCTACGAGCAGTACTTC.

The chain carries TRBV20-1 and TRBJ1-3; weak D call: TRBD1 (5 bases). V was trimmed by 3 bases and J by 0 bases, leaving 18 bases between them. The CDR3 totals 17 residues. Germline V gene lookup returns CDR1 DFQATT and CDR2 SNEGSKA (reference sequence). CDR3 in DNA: TGCAGTGCTAGTGGGGTCGGCGGGGCCGCCTCTGGAAACACCATATATTTT. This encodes CSASGVGGAASGNTIYF.

DNA of the CDR3: TGTGCCAGCAGCCAAGGGACAGGCTCCCTTAATGAAAAACTGTTTTTT. It translates to CASSQGTGSLNEKLFF. The V gene is TRBV11-2, the J gene TRBJ1-4; 8 bases are a match to TRBD1. Germline V lookup: CDR1 SGHAT, CDR2 FQNNGV. V lost 5 bases to trimming and J lost 4 bases; unmatched junction nucleotides: 9. The CDR3 length is 16 residues.

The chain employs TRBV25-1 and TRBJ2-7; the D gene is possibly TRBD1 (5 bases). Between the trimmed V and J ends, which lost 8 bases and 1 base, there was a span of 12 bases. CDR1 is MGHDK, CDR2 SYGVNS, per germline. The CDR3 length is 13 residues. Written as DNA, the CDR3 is TGTGCCAGCCAAGGGGTGTTATCCTACGAGCAGTACTTC. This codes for CASQGVLSYEQYF.

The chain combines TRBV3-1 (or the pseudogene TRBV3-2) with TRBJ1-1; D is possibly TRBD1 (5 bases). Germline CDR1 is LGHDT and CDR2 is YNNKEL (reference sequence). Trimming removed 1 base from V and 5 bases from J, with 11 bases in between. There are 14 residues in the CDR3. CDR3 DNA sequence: TGTGCCAGCAGCCAAGTAGGGGCTCGGACTGAAGCTTTCTTT. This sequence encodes CASSQVGARTEAFF.

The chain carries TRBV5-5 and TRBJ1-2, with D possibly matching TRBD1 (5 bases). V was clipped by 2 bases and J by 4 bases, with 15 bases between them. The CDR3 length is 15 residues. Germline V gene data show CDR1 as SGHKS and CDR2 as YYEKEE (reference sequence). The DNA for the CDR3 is TGTGCCAGCAGCTTCGACAGCAAGGGTACCTATGGCTACACCTTC. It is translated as CASSFDSKGTYGYTF.

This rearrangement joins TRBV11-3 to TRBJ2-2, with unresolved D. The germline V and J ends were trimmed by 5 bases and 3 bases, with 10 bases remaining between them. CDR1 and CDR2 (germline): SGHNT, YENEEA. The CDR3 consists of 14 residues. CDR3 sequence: CASSPRRDTGELFF. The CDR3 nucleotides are TGTGCCAGCAGCCCCCGTCGGGACACCGGGGAGCTGTTTTTT.

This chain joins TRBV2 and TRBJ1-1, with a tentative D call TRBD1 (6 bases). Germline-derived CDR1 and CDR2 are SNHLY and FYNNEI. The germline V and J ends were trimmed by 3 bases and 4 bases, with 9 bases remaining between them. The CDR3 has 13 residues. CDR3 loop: CASSDRGFTEAFF. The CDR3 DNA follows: TGTGCCAGCAGTGACAGGGGTTTCACTGAAGCTTTCTTT.

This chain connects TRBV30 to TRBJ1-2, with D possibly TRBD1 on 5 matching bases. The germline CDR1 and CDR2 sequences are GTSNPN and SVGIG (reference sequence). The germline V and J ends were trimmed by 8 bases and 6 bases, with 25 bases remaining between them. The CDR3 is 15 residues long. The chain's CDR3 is CAGKGGRGAGNGYTF. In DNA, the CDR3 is TGTGCCGGGAAGGGTGGCCGGGGCGCGGGAAATGGCTACACCTTC.